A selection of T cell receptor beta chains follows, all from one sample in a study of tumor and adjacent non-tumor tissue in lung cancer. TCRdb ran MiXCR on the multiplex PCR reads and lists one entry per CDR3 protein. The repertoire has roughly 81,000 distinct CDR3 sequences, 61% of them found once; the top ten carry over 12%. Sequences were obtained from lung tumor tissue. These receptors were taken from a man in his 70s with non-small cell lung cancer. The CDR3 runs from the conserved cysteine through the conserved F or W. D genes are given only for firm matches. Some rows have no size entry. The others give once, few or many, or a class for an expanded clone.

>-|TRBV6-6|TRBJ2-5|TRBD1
TGTACCAGCAGTTACCGGACAGGCATCGAGACCCAGTACTTC
CTSSYRTGIETQYF
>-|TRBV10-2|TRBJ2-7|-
TGCGCCAGCAGTGTTAGGTACTACGAGCAGTACTTC
CASSVRYYEQYF
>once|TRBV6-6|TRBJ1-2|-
TGTGCCAGCAATACCACCTTGACACTAGGCTACACCTTC
CASNTTLTLGYTF
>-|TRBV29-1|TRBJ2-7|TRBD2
TGCAGCGTTGGAGGCGAAAGCGGGAGGAGCTCCTACGGGCAGTACTTC
CSVGGESGRSSYGQYF
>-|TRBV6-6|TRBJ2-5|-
TGTGCCAGCAGTTACGTGGGCGGTAAGGGACAAGAGACCCAGTACTTC
CASSYVGGKGQETQYF
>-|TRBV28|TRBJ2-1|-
TGTGCCAGCACTTTAGGGGACAAAGACAATGAGCAGTTCTTC
CASTLGDKDNEQFF
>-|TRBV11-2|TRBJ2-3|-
TGTACCAGCAGCTCCGCGGGGAGGAACGCAGATACGCGGCATTTT
CTSSSAGRNADTRHF
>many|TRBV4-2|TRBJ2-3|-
TGTGCCAGCAGCCCGGGGAAAGATACGCAGTATTTT
CASSPGKDTQYF
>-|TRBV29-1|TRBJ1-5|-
TGCAGCGTAGACATCGGTGTAGGGGGTTCGAGCAATCAGCCCCAGCATTTT
CSVDIGVGGSSNQPQHF
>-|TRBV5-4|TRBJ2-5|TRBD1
TGTGCCAGCAGCTGCCGGACAGGGCGGCAGACCCAGTACTTC
CASSCRTGRQTQYF
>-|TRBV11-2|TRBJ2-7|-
TGTGGCAGCATTTCACCCCCACGCGAGCAGTACTTC
CGSISPPREQYF
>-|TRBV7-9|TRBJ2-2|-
TGTGCCAGCAGCTTGGGTAGAGCGAGGGCGAACACCGGGGAGCTGTTTTTT
CASSLGRARANTGELFF
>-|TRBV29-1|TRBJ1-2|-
TGCAGCGTTGTCGGAGGGTACCCTGTCTACACCTTC
CSVVGGYPVYTF
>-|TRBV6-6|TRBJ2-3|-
TGTGCCAGCAGCACGAAGTCGGATACGCAGTATTTT
CASSTKSDTQYF
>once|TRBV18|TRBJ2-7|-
TGTGCCAGCTCACCGTACATAGGCGAGGAGTACTTC
CASSPYIGEEYF
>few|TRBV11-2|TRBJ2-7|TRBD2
TGTGCCAGTAGCTTAAATCCGGGATTAGCGGGAGTTCGCGAGCAGTGCTTC
CASSLNPGLAGVREQCF
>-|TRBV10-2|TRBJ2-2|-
TGTGCCAGCAGTGGTCAGAACACCAGGGAGCTGTTTTTT
CASSGQNTRELFF
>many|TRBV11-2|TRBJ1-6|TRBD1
TGTGCCAGCAGCCTAAGAAAAAATTTTCAGGGGGCCCTCGGTAGTTGGCCCCTCCACTTT
CASSLRKNFQGALGSWPLHF
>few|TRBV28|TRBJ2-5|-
TGTGCCAACAGTTTAGGGGCGACAGCGAACCAAGAGACCCAGTACTTC
CANSLGATANQETQYF
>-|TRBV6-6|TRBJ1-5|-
TGTGCCAGCATGGTAGGGAGGAATCAACCCCAGCATTTT
CASMVGRNQPQHF
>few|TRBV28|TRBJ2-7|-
TGTGCCAGCAGCACGTACAGGGCCCTCGAGCAGTACTTC
CASSTYRALEQYF
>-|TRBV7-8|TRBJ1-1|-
TGTGCCAGCAGCCTCGCCCTAGTCGGGGCTGAAGTTATCTTT
CASSLALVGAEVIF
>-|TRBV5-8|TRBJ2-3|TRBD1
TGTGCCAGCATCTTTACAGGGGCTGGAGATACGCAGTATTTT
CASIFTGAGDTQYF
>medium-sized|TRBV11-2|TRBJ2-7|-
TGTGCCAGCAGCTCTACCGGGAGCTCCTACTACGAGCAGTACTTC
CASSSTGSSYYEQYF
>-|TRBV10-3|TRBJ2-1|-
TGTACCATCAGTGACCCCCGGTACAATGAGCAGTTCTTC
CTISDPRYNEQFF
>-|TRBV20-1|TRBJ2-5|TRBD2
TGCAGTACTAGCGGGGGGGCGATAGAGACCCAGTACTTC
CSTSGGAIETQYF
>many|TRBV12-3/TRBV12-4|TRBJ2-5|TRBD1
TGTGCCAGCAGTTTTGACAGGGCTAGGAAGACCCAGTACTTC
CASSFDRARKTQYF
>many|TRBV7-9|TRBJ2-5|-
TGTGCCAGCAGCTTAGCGGTTATGATCCAAGAGACCCAGTACTTC
CASSLAVMIQETQYF
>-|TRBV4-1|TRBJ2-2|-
TGCGCCAGCAGCCGTGGACAGGAGGGAAATACCGGGGAGCTGTTTTTT
CASSRGQEGNTGELFF
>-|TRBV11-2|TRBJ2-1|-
TGTACCAGCAGCTTACCTAGTCTGGGTGAGCAGTTCTTC
CTSSLPSLGEQFF
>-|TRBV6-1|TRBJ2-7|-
TGTGCCAGCAGTTTAACAGTGGGGTATGTAGTGGACTTC
CASSLTVGYVVDF
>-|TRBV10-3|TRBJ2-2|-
TGTGCCATCAGTCTGCCGGACGTCACCGGGGAGCTGTTTTTT
CAISLPDVTGELFF
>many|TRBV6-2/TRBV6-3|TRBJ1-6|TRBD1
TGTGCCAGCAGTCGCGGACAGGTTGACAATTCACCCCTCCACTTT
CASSRGQVDNSPLHF
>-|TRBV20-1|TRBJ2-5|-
TGCAGTGCTAGAGATTCCCAGGCTGGGGGCGCAGAGACCCAGTACTTC
CSARDSQAGGAETQYF
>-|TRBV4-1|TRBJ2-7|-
TGCGCCAGCAGCCGGCCGGGGAGCTACGTTCAGTACTTC
CASSRPGSYVQYF
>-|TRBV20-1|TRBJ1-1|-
TGCAGTGCTCGGGGAGGGGGGGACACTGAAGCTTTCTTT
CSARGGGDTEAFF
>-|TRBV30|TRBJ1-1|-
TGTGCCTGGTTCCGGGATTTTCGGGTGAACACTGAAGCTTTCTTT
CAWFRDFRVNTEAFF
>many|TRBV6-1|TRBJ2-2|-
TGTGCCAGCACGGGGAACACCGGGGAGCTGTTTTTT
CASTGNTGELFF
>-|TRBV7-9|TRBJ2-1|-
TGTGCCAGCAACTCAGCAGGCGGCGCGGTGGACTCCTACAATGAACAGTTCTTC
CASNSAGGAVDSYNEQFF
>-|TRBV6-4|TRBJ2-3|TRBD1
TGTGCCAGCAGTCCTAAGATAGGGACAGGGCGCAGAGATACGCAGTATTTT
CASSPKIGTGRRDTQYF
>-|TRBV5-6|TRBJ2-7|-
TGTACCAGCGGCTTGTGGTCACCCGACGGGCAGTACTTC
CTSGLWSPDGQYF
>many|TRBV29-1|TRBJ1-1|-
TGCAGCGTTGGTGTGGGGCGCCGGACTGAAGCTTTCTTT
CSVGVGRRTEAFF
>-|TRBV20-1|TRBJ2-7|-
TGCTGTGCAATAGTTCTCGCTAGCAGCTACGAGCAGTACTTC
CCAIVLASSYEQYF
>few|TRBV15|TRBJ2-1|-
TGTGCCACCAGCAGAGATTCGATAAAATCTACCTACAATGAGCAGTTCTTC
CATSRDSIKSTYNEQFF
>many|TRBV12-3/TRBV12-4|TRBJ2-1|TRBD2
TGTGCCAGCAGTTCCCAGGGACTAGCGGGGGGATTCTTCTCCTACAATGAGCAGTTCTTC
CASSSQGLAGGFFSYNEQFF
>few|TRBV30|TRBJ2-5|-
TGTGCCTGGAGCAAACGGGGGAGAGAGACCCAGTACTTC
CAWSKRGRETQYF
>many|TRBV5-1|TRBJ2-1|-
TGCGCCAGCAGCTTTGGCCGGGGCAGTGAGCAGTTCTTC
CASSFGRGSEQFF
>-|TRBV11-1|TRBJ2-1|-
TGTGCCAGCAGCCTGACGGAACGGTTCAATGGACAGTTCTTC
CASSLTERFNGQFF
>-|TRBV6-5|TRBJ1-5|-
TGTGCCAGCAGCAGGGAGGGGCTGAGTAATCAGCCCCAGCATTTT
CASSREGLSNQPQHF
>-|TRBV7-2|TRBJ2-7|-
TGTGCCAGCAGCTTACGAATAGTACGGGAATCCTACGAGCAATACTTC
CASSLRIVRESYEQYF
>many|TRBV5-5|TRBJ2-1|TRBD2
TGTGCCAGCAGCTTGTTGGCGGGAGGTTCCTACAATGAGCAGTTCTTC
CASSLLAGGSYNEQFF
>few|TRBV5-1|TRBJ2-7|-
TGCGCCAGCAGCTTGGACGTAGGTAACATGGGACGAGCTTACTTC
CASSLDVGNMGRAYF
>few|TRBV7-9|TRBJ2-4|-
TGTGCCAGCAGCTTGCTTGGGAAAGGGGGTTCGGCCAAAAGCATTCAGTACTTC
CASSLLGKGGSAKSIQYF
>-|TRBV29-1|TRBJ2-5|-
TGCAGCGTTGGCACAGGGATAGAGACCCAGTACTTC
CSVGTGIETQYF
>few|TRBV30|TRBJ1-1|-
TGTGCCTGGAGCGCAATACACCTCGGGGACACTGAAGCTTTCTTT
CAWSAIHLGDTEAFF
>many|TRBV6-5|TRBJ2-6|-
TGTGCCACCACCCGGAAGCCTGGGGCCAACGTCCTGACTTTC
CATTRKPGANVLTF
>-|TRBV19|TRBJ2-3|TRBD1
TGTGCCAGTAGTATTTTGTCGGCGGACAGGACCACAGATACGCAGTATTTT
CASSILSADRTTDTQYF
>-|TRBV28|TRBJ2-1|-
TGTGCCAGCAGTCCTCATGATTGGGAGGCTAGCGACATCTCCTACAATGAGCAGTTCTTC
CASSPHDWEASDISYNEQFF
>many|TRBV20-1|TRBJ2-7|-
TGCAGTGCCCCGGGACCAGTGGCCTACGAGCAGTACTTC
CSAPGPVAYEQYF